These 5 T cell receptor beta chains came from one sample sequenced in a study of T cell responses to AZD1222 COVID-19 vaccine. The method was immunoSEQ multiplex PCR; TCRdb's version includes in-frame clones alone and lacks a portion of them. The sample consists of about 180,000 clones, around nine tenths of them appearing once. The starting material was peripheral blood, obtained 28 days after the second AZD1222 dose. The receptors originated from an adult who received the AZD1222 COVID-19 vaccine.

The gene calls are TRBV29-1 and TRBJ1-6, with 10 bases that match TRBD1. Germline values: CDR1 SQVTM, CDR2 ANQGSEA. CDR3 size: 13 residues. V shed 6 bases and J 7 bases; nucleotides not matched to a gene: 3. CDR3 sequence reads: CSVRQGANSPLHF. In nucleotides, the CDR3 is TGCAGCGTACGACAGGGGGCCAATTCACCCCTCCACTTT.

The chain joins TRBV6-1 to TRBJ1-1; tentative D call: TRBD1 (5 bases). Trimming pared 2 bases from V and 10 bases from J, leaving 11 bases between. This CDR3 comprises 12 residues. The germline gives CDR1 MNHNS, CDR2 SASEGT. The CDR3 reads CASSERDLGAFF. Written as DNA, the CDR3 is TGTGCCAGCAGTGAAAGGGACCTTGGAGCTTTCTTT.

V gene TRBV14 combines with J gene TRBJ1-3; tentative D call: TRBD1 (5 bases). CDR1 and CDR2 from the germline V gene are SGHDN and FVKESK. The CDR3 spans 14 residues. V was cut by 4 bases and J by 2 bases, with 9 bases left in between. CDR3 sequence (DNA): TGTGCCAGCAGCCCTGGGACTGCTGGAAACACCATATATTTT. As protein: CASSPGTAGNTIYF.

V and J are TRBV7-3 and TRBJ2-6, with 9 bases fitting TRBD1. The germline V gene has CDR1 SGHTA and CDR2 FQGTGA. The CDR3 loop spans 17 amino acids. Losses at the gene ends were 5 bases for V and 0 bases for J; bases not matched to a gene: 5. The CDR3 sequence: CASSRDRASSGANVLTF. CDR3 DNA sequence: TGTGCCAGCAGCCGGGACAGGGCCAGCTCTGGGGCCAACGTCCTGACTTTC.

The V gene is TRBV5-4, the J gene TRBJ1-2, with D hard to call. This CDR3 spans 13 amino acids. With 0 bases removed from V and 5 bases from J, the gap between germline ends came to 8 bases. Germline V gene lookup returns CDR1 SGHNT and CDR2 YYREEE (reference sequence). The CDR3 loop is CASSLDAQYGYTF. DNA for the CDR3: TGTGCCAGCAGCTTGGACGCCCAGTATGGCTACACCTTC. Drawing the rest from reference TRBV5-4 and TRBJ1-2, the complete variable domain is ETGVTQSPTHLIKTRGQQVTLRCSSQSGHNTVSWYQQALGQGPQFIFQYYREEENGRGNFPPRFSGLQFPNYSSELNVNALELDDSALYLCASSLDAQYGYTFGSGTRLTVV.